This T cell receptor beta chain is from a study of T-cell reconstitution after alpha-beta-depleted transplantation in children. Germline loops: CDR1 SGHRS, CDR2 YFSETQ. This CDR3 region has 20 residues. J lost 5 bases, V lost 1 base, and 20 bases had no gene match. This clonotype occurred a few times. Unique molecular identifiers were incorporated into the prepared TCRbeta library. TCRdb itself ran the PCR reads through MiXCR, one entry per CDR3 protein. This table has 190,000 or so distinct CDR3 sequences, more than 6.5% appearing once. The TCR originated in a human donor who donated a stem cell graft to a child with Wiskott-Aldrich syndrome. The sequences come from PBMCs from the stem cell graft donor, collected from the stem cell graft. The V gene is TRBV5-1, the J gene TRBJ2-1, with 8 nucleotides matching TRBD1. CDR3 coding DNA: TGCGCCAGCAGCTTGAAGGACAGGGCGAGCGAGGTGGCCCGTAACAATGAGCAGTTCTTC. It is translated as CASSLKDRASEVARNNEQFF. Variable domain in full (rest from reference TRBV5-1 and TRBJ2-1): KAGVTQTPRYLIKTRGQQVTLSCSPISGHRSVSWYQQTPGQGLQFLFEYFSETQRNKGNFPGRFSGRQFSNSRSEMNVSTLELGDSALYLCASSLKDRASEVARNNEQFFGPGTRLTVL.